What follows is one TCR beta chain and its context. Its antigen is as yet unknown. The junction does not match germline at one end; this may be a read error. This sample was included in a study of tumor-infiltrating lymphocytes in primary liver carcinoma. Background on the study: Surgeons treated the primary liver carcinoma of the patients by surgical resection. Productive TCRbeta read yields ran from roughly 3.9 to 6.8 million per sample and were similar between tissues. T1-T3 N0M0 was the stage of the tumors, which were about 4 to 10 cm across.

From 500 ng of total RNA, TCR beta-specific cDNA was reverse-transcribed using a constant-region primer. Slightly modified ARM-PCR with three nested multiplex PCR rounds yielded TCR beta libraries. Both of the initial two PCR rounds ran for around 9 cycles and employed TRBV1-TRBV30 forward primers alongside a C-beta reverse primer. A single record per CDR3 protein comes from TCRdb applying MiXCR to the multiplex PCR reads. The data show 150,000 to 200,000 distinct CDR3 sequences, less than 75% seen once. Study-wide findings and caveats: Tumors had a top-250-clone fraction that was significantly higher than blood (p = 0.039).

In addition to blood RNA drawn from unsorted whole blood, germline DNA was extracted. The V gene's germline CDR1 is MNHEY and CDR2 SVGEGT. CDR3 length: 16 amino acids. The V gene is TRBV6-2 or TRBV6-3, the J gene TRBJ2-7, with 8 bases that match TRBD2. This TCR was recovered from a woman in her fifties or sixties with primary liver carcinoma and hepatitis B virus infection. Sequenced material: peripheral blood. For the CDR3, the DNA is TGTGCCAGCACTTACAGGTGGCGGGAGGACTCCTACGAACAGTACTTC. As protein: CASTYRWREDSYEQYF.